These 32 T cell receptor beta chains share one sample of origin, sequenced in a study of blood T cell repertoires in COVID-19. The protocol was immunoSEQ multiplex PCR, while the TCRdb copy is restricted to in-frame clones and leaves out a portion. Among about 270,000 clones listed, roughly 83% were seen once. The sample comprised peripheral blood. These TCRs come from a woman over 75 with COVID-19, enrolled during active disease.

The table lists this clone with a few counts. The chain joins TRBV2 to TRBJ2-1; no definite D call. Trimming removed 8 bases at V and 14 bases at J, with 7 bases between. The CDR3 totals 8 residues. Looked up from germline, CDR1 is SNHLY and CDR2 is FYNNEI. The CDR3 DNA follows: TGTGCCAGCCGGTTTGAGTTCTTC. It specifies CASRFEFF.

The chain combines TRBV25-1 with TRBJ2-3; 8 positions agree with TRBD2. V shed 5 bases and J 4 bases; nucleotides not matched to a gene: 11. Per the germline V gene, CDR1 is MGHDK and CDR2 is SYGVNS. The CDR3 sequence is 16 residues long. The chain's CDR3 is CASSTTRAGESDTQYF. Here the CDR3 DNA reads TGTGCCAGCAGTACCACCCGAGCGGGGGAGTCAGATACGCAGTATTTT.

V usage is TRBV10-3 and J usage is TRBJ1-2; D might be TRBD1 (5 bases). V lost 3 bases and J 6 bases, leaving 17 bases between the germline ends. Germline V lookup: CDR1 ENHRY, CDR2 SYGVKD. This CDR3 comprises 15 residues. CDR3 residues: CAISDRVNIVNGYTF. CDR3 nucleotide sequence: TGTGCCATCAGTGACAGGGTAAATATAGTAAATGGCTACACCTTC.

V is TRBV19 and J is TRBJ1-5; D is perhaps TRBD1 (5 bases). The germline V and J ends were trimmed by 5 bases and 3 bases, with 14 bases remaining between them. This CDR3 has 15 residues. Germline CDR1 and CDR2: LNHDA and SQIVND (reference sequence). CDR3 residues: CASSSHGQINQPQHF. The DNA for the CDR3 is TGTGCCAGTAGTTCGCATGGACAAATCAATCAGCCCCAGCATTTT.

J is TRBJ2-7 and V is TRBV10-3; weak D call: TRBD2 (5 bases). Per the germline V gene, CDR1 is ENHRY and CDR2 is SYGVKD. V shed 5 bases and J shed 0 bases, with 11 bases lying between them. This CDR3 comprises 14 residues. The CDR3 bases are TGTGCCATCAGTCCTAGCCTTAGCTCCTACGAGCAGTACGTC. This translates into CAISPSLSSYEQYV.

This chain joins TRBV7-9 and TRBJ2-3; 11 nucleotides line up with TRBD1. Germline V gene sequence: CDR1 SEHNR, CDR2 FQNEAQ (reference sequence). The CDR3 runs to 16 residues. J gave up 3 bases and V 4 bases, and 6 bases lay outside the gene matches. CDR3 protein: CASSSAGTGGTDTQYF. The CDR3 DNA reads as TGTGCCAGCAGCTCGGCCGGGACAGGGGGAACAGATACGCAGTATTTT.

This chain joins TRBV5-1 and TRBJ2-3; 10 positions agree with TRBD1. From germline, CDR1 is SGHRS and CDR2 YFSETQ. The CDR3 totals 14 residues. V shed 4 bases, J shed 4 bases, and the junction held 3 bases outside the gene matches. The CDR3 DNA follows: TGCGCCAGCAGCACGACAGGGGGCGCAGATACGCAGTATTTT. Its translation: CASSTTGGADTQYF.

The rearrangement joins TRBV7-9 to TRBJ2-1; maybe TRBD1 (5 bases). Germline CDR1 is SEHNR and CDR2 is FQNEAQ (reference sequence). V was pared by 1 base and J by 7 bases, with 11 bases between. This CDR3 has 14 residues. The CDR3, as DNA: TGTGCCAGCAGCTTAGAGACAGCCTGGAATGAGCAGTTCTTC. This encodes CASSLETAWNEQFF.

The chain employs TRBV15 and TRBJ1-5, with D perhaps TRBD1 (6 bases). V lost 2 bases and J 6 bases, leaving 14 bases between the germline ends. The V gene's germline CDR1 is LNHNV and CDR2 YYDKDF (reference sequence). The CDR3 extends over 15 amino acids. CDR3 DNA sequence: TGTGCCACCAGCAGACAACAGGTACAGGGTCAGCCCCAGCATTTT. Translating gives CATSRQQVQGQPQHF.

The J gene is TRBJ2-7, the V gene TRBV4-2, with TRBD2 as a possible D gene (5 bases). CDR1 is LGHNA, CDR2 YNFKEQ, per germline. There are 17 residues in the CDR3. Trimming removed 0 bases from V and 5 bases from J, with 20 bases in between. The CDR3 is CASSQDHGEGRLDEQYF. The CDR3 region has the DNA TGTGCCAGCAGCCAAGATCACGGGGAAGGCCGTCTGGACGAGCAGTACTTC.

CDR3: CASRFRLAGEETQYF. The CDR3 DNA is TGTGCCAGCAGATTCCGACTAGCGGGGGAAGAGACCCAGTACTTC. This chain links TRBV6-5 with TRBJ2-5, with 12 bases lining up with TRBD2. This CDR3 has 15 residues. Germline V lookup: CDR1 MNHEY, CDR2 SVGAGI. J gave up 3 bases and V 6 bases, and 5 bases lay outside the gene matches.

This sequence joins TRBV19 and TRBJ1-1, with D possibly being TRBD1 (5 bases). The CDR3 has 13 residues. In germline, CDR1 is LNHDA, CDR2 SQIVND (reference sequence). V lost 5 bases and J 0 bases, leaving 7 bases between the germline ends. The CDR3 DNA follows: TGTGCCAGTAGTCCAGGGTTGAACACTGAAGCTTTCTTT. Translating it yields CASSPGLNTEAFF.

The chain uses TRBV6-5 and TRBJ1-2; no reliable D call. CDR3 size: 15 residues. The germline CDR1 and CDR2 sequences are MNHEY and SVGAGI. V was trimmed by 6 bases and J by 4 bases, leaving 18 bases between them. This CDR3 reads CASSARQTPRYGYTF. CDR3 bases: TGTGCCAGCAGCGCCCGGCAGACTCCTCGCTATGGCTACACCTTC.

V is TRBV4-3 and J is TRBJ1-1; no firm D call. V was pared by 2 bases and J by 0 bases, with 7 bases between. Looked up from germline, CDR1 is LGHNA and CDR2 is YSLEER. This CDR3 has 14 amino acids. The CDR3 loop reads CASSQNTLNTEAFF. The CDR3 DNA follows: TGCGCCAGCAGCCAAAACACCTTGAACACTGAAGCTTTCTTT.

This chain connects TRBV28 to TRBJ2-6; D not resolved. The V and J ends lost 5 bases and 1 base respectively, with 3 bases between them. The CDR3 consists of 13 residues. Germline values: CDR1 MDHEN, CDR2 SYDVKM. The DNA for the CDR3 is TGTGCCAGCAGTCAATCTGGGGCCAACGTCCTGACTTTC. Its translation: CASSQSGANVLTF.

The CDR3 region is CASRSADQPQHF. As DNA, the CDR3 is TGTGCCAGCAGGTCTGCGGATCAGCCCCAGCATTTT. This chain links TRBV6-6 with TRBJ1-5; D unresolved. Germline CDR1 is MNHNY and CDR2 is SVGAGI (reference sequence). Trimming stripped 6 bases from V and 5 bases from J, with 8 bases between. There are 12 residues in the CDR3.

This clone was counted once. The genes are TRBV3-1 (or the pseudogene TRBV3-2) and TRBJ1-2, with a weak D call TRBD1 (5 bases). This CDR3 contains 13 residues. The ends were cut back, 4 bases at V and 7 bases at J, with 13 bases in the middle. CDR1 LGHDT and CDR2 YNNKEL come from the germline V gene (reference sequence). The CDR3 bases are TGTGCCAGCAGCCTACAGGCTAGGGGTGGCTACACCTTC. It codes for CASSLQARGGYTF.

The chain is built from TRBV25-1 and TRBJ1-5; 7 nucleotides align to TRBD1. The CDR3 loop spans 13 amino acids. The V segment lost 6 bases and the J segment 5 bases; nucleotides outside the gene matches: 4. The germline CDR1 and CDR2 sequences are MGHDK and SYGVNS. CDR3 region: CASSSQGYQPQHF. For the CDR3, the DNA is TGTGCCAGCAGCTCACAGGGGTATCAGCCCCAGCATTTT.

This clone is a singleton in its sample. The V gene is TRBV27, the J gene TRBJ1-5, with 10 bases aligning to TRBD1. Germline V gene data show CDR1 as MNHEY and CDR2 as SMNVEV (reference sequence). This CDR3 contains 15 residues. With V trimmed by 7 bases and J by 5 bases, 8 bases remained unmatched. The CDR3 is CASIWDRGVHQPQHF. As DNA, the CDR3 is TGTGCCAGCATCTGGGACAGGGGCGTCCATCAGCCCCAGCATTTT.

The chain links TRBV23-1 to TRBJ2-1; the match to TRBD1 covers 10 bases. TRBV23-1 is an ORF, with its function uncertain. V shed 0 bases, J shed 7 bases, and the junction held 6 bases outside the gene matches. The CDR3 runs to 16 residues. The CDR3 sequence is CASSQSTGGATNEQFF. The CDR3 DNA is TGCGCCAGCAGTCAATCGACAGGGGGCGCAACGAATGAGCAGTTCTTC.

V and J are TRBV5-4 and TRBJ1-1, with TRBD1 matching 9 bases. With V trimmed by 2 bases and J by 7 bases, 12 bases remained unmatched. The CDR3 totals 16 residues. Germline lookup yields CDR1 SGHNT and CDR2 YYREEE (reference sequence). DNA of the CDR3: TGTGCCAGCAGCTTACAGGGGGCGCCGACCGGTAGTGAAGCTTTCTTT. Amino acids: CASSLQGAPTGSEAFF.

The CDR3 spells CASSLRDRRYSGANVLTF. CDR3 bases: TGTGCCAGCAGTCTCCGGGATAGACGCTACTCTGGGGCCAACGTCCTGACTTTC. This chain connects TRBV6-6 to TRBJ2-6; the D gene is possibly TRBD2 (5 bases). The CDR3 extends over 18 amino acids. Germline V CDR1 and CDR2: MNHNY, SVGAGI (reference sequence). Trimming took 5 bases from V and 0 from J, leaving 17 bases between them.

This sequence joins TRBV7-2 and TRBJ2-5; 14 positions agree with TRBD2. V shed 5 bases, J shed 2 bases, and the junction held 4 bases outside the gene matches. This CDR3 spans 16 amino acids. Germline V gene data show CDR1 as SGHTA and CDR2 as FQGNSA. CDR3 residues: CASSTGLAGAQETQYF. The CDR3 nucleotides read TGTGCCAGCAGCACGGGACTAGCGGGAGCACAAGAGACCCAGTACTTC.

The rearrangement links TRBV5-8 to TRBJ1-5, with 8 bases fitting TRBD1. J was trimmed by 6 bases and V by 5 bases; bases with no gene match: 7. The CDR3 contains 14 residues. CDR1 is SGHTS and CDR2 is YDEGEE in the germline V gene. The CDR3 sequence is CASRTGGLIQPQHF. The CDR3 DNA sequence: TGTGCCAGCAGAACAGGGGGGCTTATTCAGCCCCAGCATTTT.

The chain uses TRBV29-1 and TRBJ1-5; TRBD1 is a possible D gene (5 bases). From germline, CDR1 is SQVTM and CDR2 ANQGSEA. The V end lost 4 bases, the J end lost 2 bases, and 12 bases lay between the germline ends. This CDR3 has 14 residues. CDR3 loop: CSVVTGGGNQPQHF. The CDR3 DNA sequence: TGCAGCGTTGTTACGGGGGGTGGCAATCAGCCCCAGCATTTT. The whole variable domain, remainder taken from reference TRBV29-1 and TRBJ1-5, is SAVISQKPSRDICQRGTSLTIQCQVDSQVTMMFWYRQQPGQSLTLIATANQGSEATYESGFVIDKFPISRPNLTFSTLTVSNMSPEDSSIYLCSVVTGGGNQPQHFGDGTRLSIL.

This clone was seen a single time. V and J are TRBV11-2 and TRBJ1-1, with 9 bases fitting TRBD1. Germline V CDR1 and CDR2: SGHAT, FQNNGV. The J segment lost 5 bases and the V segment lost 3 bases, leaving 7 bases of the junction unmatched. This CDR3 is built from 15 residues. DNA of the CDR3: TGTGCCAGCAGCTTTTCGACAGGGGGAGCAACTGAAGCTTTCTTT. Amino acids: CASSFSTGGATEAFF.

This sequence joins TRBV11-3 and TRBJ1-2; D is unclear. Trimming left V 1 base short and J 3 bases short, with 9 bases between. This CDR3 comprises 14 residues. Per germline, CDR1 SGHNT and CDR2 YENEEA. The CDR3 loop is CASSLVETDYGYTF. CDR3 nucleotides: TGTGCCAGCAGCTTAGTAGAGACTGACTATGGCTACACCTTC.

The chain couples TRBV7-9 to TRBJ2-2, with TRBD1 identical over 12 bases. V shed 8 bases, J shed 3 bases, and the junction held 10 bases outside the gene matches. Germline lookup yields CDR1 SEHNR and CDR2 FQNEAQ (reference sequence). The CDR3 covers 17 residues. DNA for the CDR3: TGTGCCAGCTCAACCGGGACAGGGGGCCTGGACACCGGGGAGCTGTTTTTT. Protein sequence: CASSTGTGGLDTGELFF.

Comment on this clone: A read error may produce the germline difference seen at one junction end. The chain employs TRBV3-1 (or the pseudogene TRBV3-2) and TRBJ2-5, with TRBD2 matching 15 bases. The germline V gene encodes CDR1 LGHDT and CDR2 YNNKEL (reference sequence). The CDR3 extends over 17 amino acids. For the CDR3, the DNA is TGTGCCGGCAGCCCACGGGGACTAGCGGGGGGCTGGGAGACCCAGTACTTC. Its protein is CAGSPRGLAGGWETQYF.

The gene calls are TRBV5-8 and TRBJ1-1, with D uncertain. Trimming stripped 0 bases from V and 2 bases from J, with 8 bases between. Germline V CDR1 and CDR2: SGHTS, YDEGEE. The CDR3 length is 14 residues. The DNA of the CDR3 is TGTGCCAGCAGCTTGGGACTGCGCAACACTGAAGCTTTCTTT. It yields the protein CASSLGLRNTEAFF.

The V call is TRBV9, the J call TRBJ2-3; 9 bases line up with TRBD2. This CDR3 comprises 15 residues. From germline, CDR1 is SGDLS and CDR2 YYNGEE. V shed 4 bases and J 1 base; nucleotides not matched to a gene: 4. CDR3 coding DNA: TGTGCCAGCAGCCTCAGCGGGGGGCGCACAGATACGCAGTATTTT. Protein product: CASSLSGGRTDTQYF.

The rearrangement uses TRBV7-2 and TRBJ2-1, with TRBD2 matching over 8 bases. Trimming at V came to 1 base and at J to 10 bases, leaving 0 bases not matched to a gene. This CDR3 is built from 12 residues. Germline CDR1 SGHTA, CDR2 FQGNSA. The CDR3 loop is CASSLERGEQFF. The CDR3 nucleotides read TGTGCCAGCAGCTTAGAGCGGGGGGAGCAGTTCTTC.